Following are 20 T cell receptor beta chains from one sample sequenced in a study of neurological immune-mediated disorders. TCRdb re-called the 5' RACE reads with MiXCR, one entry per CDR3 protein. This table holds 70,000 to 95,000 distinct CDR3 sequences, approximately 17% found once. The sequenced material came from PBMCs. These TCRs come from a woman between 40 and 50 years old in good health.

This clonotype appeared many times. The chain is built from TRBV7-3 and TRBJ2-1; possibly TRBD1 or TRBD2 for D (6 bases each). Germline V CDR1 and CDR2: SGHTA, FQGTGA. CDR3 length equals 15 residues. With 1 base removed from V and 2 bases from J, the gap between germline ends came to 9 bases. The CDR3 region is CASSLMGGTYNEQFF. The CDR3, as DNA: TGTGCCAGCAGCTTAATGGGGGGCACCTACAATGAGCAGTTCTTC.

This clonotype was picked up a small number of times. The gene calls are TRBV20-1 and TRBJ2-1; perhaps TRBD2 as D (6 bases). Trimming removed 6 bases at V and 0 bases at J, with 15 bases between. The CDR3 sequence is 15 residues long. Germline lookup yields CDR1 DFQATT and CDR2 SNEGSKA (reference sequence). CDR3 coding DNA: TGCAGTGCCCACGCGAGCGGGCGCTCCTACAATGAGCAGTTCTTC. It encodes CSAHASGRSYNEQFF.

This clonotype has a count of ten or more. The rearrangement links TRBV20-1 to TRBJ2-5; 12 bases are shared with TRBD2. This CDR3 region has 16 residues. J lost 5 bases, V lost 7 bases, and 14 bases had no gene match. Germline V gene sequence: CDR1 DFQATT, CDR2 SNEGSKA (reference sequence). CDR3 DNA sequence: TGCAGTGTCACAACAGCCGGGACTAGCGGGTTGGAGACCCAGTACTTC. This translates into CSVTTAGTSGLETQYF.

This clonotype was counted at least ten times. The chain recombines TRBV6-1 with TRBJ1-1; D remains ambiguous. CDR3 length: 15 amino acids. The germline V gene has CDR1 MNHNS and CDR2 SASEGT. V lost 5 bases and J lost 1, with 14 bases in between. CDR3 sequence reads: CASSPGKIGNTEAFF. The CDR3 region has the DNA TGTGCCAGCAGTCCGGGGAAGATCGGGAACACTGAAGCTTTCTTT.

This clonotype was seen ten or more times. The chain recombines TRBV3-1 with TRBJ1-2; TRBD1 is a possible D gene (5 bases). V lost 2 bases to trimming and J lost 1 base, with 14 bases between them. The CDR3 is 16 residues long. Germline V lookup: CDR1 LGHDT, CDR2 YNNKEL (reference sequence). CDR3 loop: CASSQSPGSGNYGYTF. The DNA of the CDR3 is TGTGCCAGCAGCCAATCACCAGGGTCGGGTAACTATGGCTACACCTTC.

This clonotype has ten or more counts. This chain connects TRBV12-3 or TRBV12-4 to TRBJ2-5; D gene unclear. The V gene lost 7 bases and the J gene lost 2 bases, with 14 bases spanning the gap. The CDR3 consists of 14 residues. CDR3 in amino acids: CASTTRLGQETQYF. In nucleotides, the CDR3 is TGTGCCAGCACCACCCGACTGGGACAAGAGACCCAGTACTTC.

This clonotype was seen repeatedly, ten times or more. V gene TRBV12-3 or TRBV12-4 combines with J gene TRBJ2-6; D is ambiguous. Trimming took 6 bases from V and 0 from J, leaving 15 bases between them. CDR3 length: 17 residues. In DNA, the CDR3 is TGTGCCAGCAGCCCCCGTTTGGTAGGCTCTGGGGCCAACGTCCTGACTTTC. Its protein is CASSPRLVGSGANVLTF.

The chain couples TRBV29-1 to TRBJ1-5; TRBD1 might be the D (5 bases). The V gene lost 4 bases and the J gene lost 6 bases, with 16 bases spanning the gap. The length of the CDR3 is 14 residues. Germline V gene sequence: CDR1 SQVTM, CDR2 ANQGSEA. The CDR3 sequence is CSVAEGNRAQPQHF. The CDR3 coding sequence is TGCAGCGTTGCGGAGGGGAACCGAGCTCAGCCCCAGCATTTT.

This clonotype occurred many times. The chain uses TRBV12-3 or TRBV12-4 and TRBJ2-3, with 8 bases identical to TRBD2. The CDR3 runs 16 residues. V was clipped by 3 bases and J by 4 bases; unmatched bases: 9. CDR3 in DNA: TGTGCCAGCAGTTTTTCGGGGGGGCTAAGCGCAGATACGCAGTATTTT. As protein: CASSFSGGLSADTQYF.

Ten or more counts support this clonotype. The V call is TRBV7-8, the J call TRBJ2-1; maybe TRBD2 (6 bases). The V and J ends lost 2 bases and 6 bases respectively, with 20 bases between them. Germline CDR1 and CDR2: SGHVS and FQNEAQ. The CDR3 sequence is 17 residues long. CDR3 protein: CASSLRAGSRDSNEQFF. CDR3 DNA sequence: TGTGCCAGCAGCTTAAGGGCGGGCTCCCGGGACTCCAATGAGCAGTTCTTC.

The chain joins TRBV28 to TRBJ1-3, with TRBD1 matching over 8 bases. V trimming: 3 bases; J trimming: 0 bases; junction bases outside the gene matches: 7. The CDR3 length is 17 residues. Germline V gene lookup returns CDR1 MDHEN and CDR2 SYDVKM. In nucleotides, the CDR3 is TGTGCCAGCAGTTTTGGGGGACAGGTCCACTCTGGAAACACCATATATTTT. Its translation is CASSFGGQVHSGNTIYF.

This clonotype was seen many times. The chain uses TRBV5-1 and TRBJ1-6, with D possibly TRBD1 on 6 matching bases. Germline V gene lookup returns CDR1 SGHRS and CDR2 YFSETQ. Trimming took 4 bases from V and 8 from J, leaving 16 bases between them. The CDR3 runs to 15 residues. CDR3 protein: CASSPDSPPDSPLHF. In nucleotides, the CDR3 is TGCGCCAGCAGCCCGGACAGTCCTCCGGATTCACCCCTCCACTTT.

Comments on this clonotype: This could be a read error, since a much larger clone is one nucleotide away. This chain links TRBV7-2 with TRBJ1-2; D is uncertain. With 1 base removed from V and 6 bases from J, the gap between germline ends came to 12 bases. There are 14 residues in the CDR3. Per germline, CDR1 SGHTA and CDR2 FQGNSA. Here the CDR3 DNA reads TGTGCCAGCAGCTTAGGGCAGGTGTCCAATGGCTACACCTTC. Translated, it gives CASSLGQVSNGYTF.

This sequence joins TRBV7-2 and TRBJ2-1; unclear D gene. The V end lost 4 bases, the J end lost 6 bases, and 10 bases lay between the germline ends. This CDR3 is 13 amino acids long. Per germline, CDR1 SGHTA and CDR2 FQGNSA. The CDR3 DNA reads as TGTGCCAGCAGCTCCCGGCCTCTCAATGAGCAGTTCTTC. As protein: CASSSRPLNEQFF.

Ten or more counts support this clonotype. The chain is built from TRBV5-1 and TRBJ2-1; 8 bases line up with TRBD1. In germline, CDR1 is SGHRS, CDR2 YFSETQ. This CDR3 has 15 residues. With 2 bases clipped from V and 4 bases from J, the junction kept 5 bases outside the gene matches. The CDR3 sequence is CASSFIQGGYNEQFF. As DNA, the CDR3 is TGCGCCAGCAGCTTTATACAGGGGGGTTACAATGAGCAGTTCTTC. Together with reference TRBV5-1 and TRBJ2-1, the CDR3 gives the full variable domain: KAGVTQTPRYLIKTRGQQVTLSCSPISGHRSVSWYQQTPGQGLQFLFEYFSETQRNKGNFPGRFSGRQFSNSRSEMNVSTLELGDSALYLCASSFIQGGYNEQFFGPGTRLTVL.

This clonotype was picked up many times. This sequence joins TRBV5-1 and TRBJ1-4; perhaps TRBD1 as D (5 bases). The V gene lost 4 bases and the J gene lost 8 bases, with 21 bases spanning the gap. Germline-derived CDR1 and CDR2 are SGHRS and YFSETQ. There are 16 residues in the CDR3. The CDR3 nucleotides read TGCGCCAGCAGCGAAAGAGCCGGGACCGGCGAAGAAAAACTGTTTTTT. This gives the protein CASSERAGTGEEKLFF.

This clonotype has ten or more counts. V is TRBV6-5 and J is TRBJ1-1; TRBD1 matches 8 bases. The germline gives CDR1 MNHEY, CDR2 SVGAGI. J was trimmed by 4 bases and V by 7 bases; bases with no gene match: 8. The CDR3 length is 14 residues. The CDR3 here is CASTRDRGGTEAFF. The CDR3 coding sequence is TGTGCCAGCACTAGAGACAGGGGCGGCACTGAAGCTTTCTTT.

The chain joins TRBV7-8 to TRBJ1-5, with 7 bases lining up with TRBD1. The germline gives CDR1 SGHVS, CDR2 FQNEAQ. The CDR3 extends over 16 amino acids. V lost 4 bases to trimming and J lost 2 bases; unmatched junction nucleotides: 8. CDR3 in DNA: TGTGCCAGCAGCTCCAGACAGGGCGGAGGCAATCAGCCCCAGCATTTT. Its translation is CASSSRQGGGNQPQHF. Complete variable domain (other parts from reference TRBV7-8 and TRBJ1-5): GAGVSQSPRYKVAKRGQDVALRCDPISGHVSLFWYQQALGQGPEFLTYFQNEAQLDKSGLPSDRFFAERPEGSVSTLKIQRTQQEDSAVYLCASSSRQGGGNQPQHFGDGTRLSIL.

The chain joins TRBV20-1 to TRBJ2-7; D tentatively fits TRBD1 or TRBD2 (5 bases each). V dropped 6 bases and J dropped 4 bases, with 22 bases sitting between them. The CDR3 loop spans 15 amino acids. Germline V lookup: CDR1 DFQATT, CDR2 SNEGSKA (reference sequence). The CDR3 spells CSAPPVGGREYEQYV. The CDR3 bases are TGCAGTGCACCCCCAGTGGGTGGCAGGGAGTACGAGCAGTACGTC.

This clonotype has ten or more counts. The V gene is TRBV5-1, the J gene TRBJ2-1; D gene unclear. Per the germline V gene, CDR1 is SGHRS and CDR2 is YFSETQ. The CDR3 is 15 amino acids. V lost 4 bases and J 8 bases, leaving 19 bases between the germline ends. CDR3 loop: CASSLDLSLRDEQFF. The CDR3 DNA is TGCGCCAGCAGCCTAGACCTCTCTTTGCGCGATGAGCAGTTCTTC.